This entry lists 2 T cell receptor beta chains sequenced from one sample in a study of blood T cell repertoires in COVID-19. Produced via immunoSEQ multiplex PCR; TCRdb's table is partial and in-frame only. The data show 110,000 to 150,000 clones, around 81% seen once. Sequencing input: peripheral blood. The receptors originated from a woman between 50 and 59 years old with acute or convalescent COVID-19.

This chain joins TRBV7-3 and TRBJ1-2, with D maybe TRBD1 (6 bases). The germline V gene encodes CDR1 SGHTA and CDR2 FQGTGA. The V gene lost 1 base and the J gene lost 7 bases, with 10 bases spanning the gap. The CDR3 runs 13 residues. In nucleotides, the CDR3 is TGTGCCAGCAGCTTAAGTTTAGGGGGTGGCTACACCTTC. Its protein product is CASSLSLGGGYTF.

This sequence joins TRBV27 and TRBJ1-2; no definite D call. Germline V lookup: CDR1 MNHEY, CDR2 SMNVEV (reference sequence). V lost 6 bases, J lost 5 bases, and 25 bases lay in between. This CDR3 comprises 17 residues. CDR3 region: CASSSSFRLTGGYGYTF. The CDR3 bases are TGTGCCAGCAGCTCAAGCTTTAGACTCACCGGAGGGTATGGCTACACCTTC.